The entry below describes one T cell receptor beta chain. Losses at the gene ends were 2 bases for V and 1 base for J; bases not matched to a gene: 10. Germline lookup yields CDR1 MNHEY and CDR2 SMNVEV (reference sequence). This CDR3 comprises 17 residues. The data stem from a study of blood T cell repertoires in COVID-19. Background on the study: Samples representing acute and convalescent COVID-19 were sourced from the United States, Italy and Spain.

TCRdb keeps only in-frame clones here, not all; method: immunoSEQ multiplex PCR. The sample holds some 65,000 clones, 90% seen once. The J gene is TRBJ1-1, the V gene TRBV27; 7 bases are shared with TRBD1. The sample comprised peripheral blood. The receptor was derived from a man aged 60 to 69 with acute or convalescent COVID-19. The CDR3 here is CASSLRGGGIRNTEAFF. The CDR3 DNA follows: TGTGCCAGCAGTTTAAGAGGGGGCGGCATTAGGAACACTGAAGCTTTCTTT.